The entry below describes one T cell receptor beta chain. Its antigen is unknown. This entry belongs to a study of OX40 agonist ivuxolimab in advanced cancers. Study at large: The drug used for patients, ivuxolimab, was an agonistic anti-OX40 (CD134) antibody. Study observations and caveats: At 0.1-3.0 mg/kg, partial responders had clonal expansion among the lowest observed.

Profiled with immunoSEQ multiplex PCR; TCRdb holds only in-frame clones, not every one. The sample consists of 100,000 or so clones, about 85% of them appearing once. V was shortened by 4 bases and J by 4 bases, with 11 bases between the two germline ends. Germline CDR1 and CDR2: SGDLS and YYNGEE. The CDR3 has 13 amino acids. The TCR comes from an adult with an advanced solid tumor such as melanoma, head and neck, liver or kidney cancer. The V call is TRBV9, the J call TRBJ2-5, with D uncertain. Source: CD4+ or CD8+ T cells sorted from blood, taken in a trial of the OX40 agonist ivuxolimab. The CDR3 DNA follows: TGTGCCAGCAGCCCCCTTTCGCGAGAGACCCAGTACTTC. It encodes CASSPLSRETQYF.